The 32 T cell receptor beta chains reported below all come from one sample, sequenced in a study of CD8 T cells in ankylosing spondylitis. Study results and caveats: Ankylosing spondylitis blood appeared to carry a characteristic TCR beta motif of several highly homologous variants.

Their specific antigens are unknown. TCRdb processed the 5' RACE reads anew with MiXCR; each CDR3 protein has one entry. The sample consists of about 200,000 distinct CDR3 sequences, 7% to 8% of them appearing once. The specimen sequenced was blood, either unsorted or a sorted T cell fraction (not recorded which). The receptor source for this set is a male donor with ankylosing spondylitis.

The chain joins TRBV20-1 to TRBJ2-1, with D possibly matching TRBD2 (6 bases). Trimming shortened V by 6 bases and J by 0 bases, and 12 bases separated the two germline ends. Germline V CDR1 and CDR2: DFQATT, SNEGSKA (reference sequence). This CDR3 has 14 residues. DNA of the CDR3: TGCAGTGCCTTAGCGGATAGCTCCTACAATGAGCAGTTCTTC. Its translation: CSALADSSYNEQFF.

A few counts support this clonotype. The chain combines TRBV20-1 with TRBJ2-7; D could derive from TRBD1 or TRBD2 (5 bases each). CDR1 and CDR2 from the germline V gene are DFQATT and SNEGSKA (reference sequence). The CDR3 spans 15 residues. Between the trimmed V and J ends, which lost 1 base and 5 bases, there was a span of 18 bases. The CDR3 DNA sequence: TGCAGTGCTAGAGGGGCAGGGACCGGCGTACACGAGCAGTACTTC. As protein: CSARGAGTGVHEQYF.

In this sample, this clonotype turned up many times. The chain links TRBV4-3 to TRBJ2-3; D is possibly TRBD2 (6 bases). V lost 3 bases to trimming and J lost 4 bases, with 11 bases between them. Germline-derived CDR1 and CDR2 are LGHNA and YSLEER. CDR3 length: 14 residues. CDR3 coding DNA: TGCGCCAGCAGCCAGGTGGAGGGCCCAGATACGCAGTATTTT. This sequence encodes CASSQVEGPDTQYF.

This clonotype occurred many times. The chain's CDR3 is CASSLRYGTSGYNEQFF. CDR3 DNA: TGTGCCAGCAGCTTAAGATATGGTACTAGCGGGTACAATGAGCAGTTCTTC. The rearrangement links TRBV7-6 to TRBJ2-1; TRBD2 matches 9 bases. The CDR3 spans 17 residues. Looked up from germline, CDR1 is SGHVS and CDR2 is FNYEAQ. V gave up 2 bases and J gave up 4 bases; unmatched junction bases: 9.

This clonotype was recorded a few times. CDR3 residues: CATSEGRIAGFSYNEQFF. In DNA, the CDR3 is TGTGCCACCAGTGAGGGTAGGATAGCGGGTTTCTCCTACAATGAGCAGTTCTTC. The chain recombines TRBV24-1 with TRBJ2-1, with 7 bases matching TRBD2. V shed 4 bases, J shed 0 bases, and the junction held 11 bases outside the gene matches. The CDR3 totals 18 residues. Germline values: CDR1 KGHDR, CDR2 SFDVKD.

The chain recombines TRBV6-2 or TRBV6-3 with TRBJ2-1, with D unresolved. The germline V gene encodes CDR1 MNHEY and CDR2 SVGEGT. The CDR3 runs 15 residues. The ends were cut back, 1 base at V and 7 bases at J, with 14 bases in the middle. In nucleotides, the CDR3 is TGTGCCAGCAGTTACTGGGGTAATCCACAAAATGAGCAGTTCTTC. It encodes CASSYWGNPQNEQFF.

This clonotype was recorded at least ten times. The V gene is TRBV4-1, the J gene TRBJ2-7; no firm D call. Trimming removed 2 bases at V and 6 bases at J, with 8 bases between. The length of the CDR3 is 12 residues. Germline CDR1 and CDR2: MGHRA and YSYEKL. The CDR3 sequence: CASSQLTGEQYF. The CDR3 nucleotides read TGCGCCAGCAGCCAACTAACGGGCGAGCAGTACTTC.

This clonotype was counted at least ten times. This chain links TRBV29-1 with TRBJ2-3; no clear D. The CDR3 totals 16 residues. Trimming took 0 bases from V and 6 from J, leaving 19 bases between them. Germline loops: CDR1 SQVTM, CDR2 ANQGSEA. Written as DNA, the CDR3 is TGCAGCGTTGAAGATCTAGGTCTCGGCCTAACTGATACGCAGTATTTT. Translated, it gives CSVEDLGLGLTDTQYF.

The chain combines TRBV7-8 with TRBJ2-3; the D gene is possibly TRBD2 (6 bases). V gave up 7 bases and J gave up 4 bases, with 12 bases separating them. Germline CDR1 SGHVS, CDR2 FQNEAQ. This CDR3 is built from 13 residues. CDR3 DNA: TGTGCCAGCAACCGGGAGTGGCCAGATACGCAGTATTTT. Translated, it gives CASNREWPDTQYF.

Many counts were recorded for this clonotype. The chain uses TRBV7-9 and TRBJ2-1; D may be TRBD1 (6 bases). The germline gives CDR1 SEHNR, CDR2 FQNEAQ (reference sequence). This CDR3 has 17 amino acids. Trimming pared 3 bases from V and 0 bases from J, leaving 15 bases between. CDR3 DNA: TGTGCCAGCAGCTTTAAAGGGGGAGCAAACTCCTACAATGAGCAGTTCTTC. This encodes CASSFKGGANSYNEQFF. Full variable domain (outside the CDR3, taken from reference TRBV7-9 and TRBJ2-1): DTGVSQNPRHKITKRGQNVTFRCDPISEHNRLYWYRQTLGQGPEFLTYFQNEAQLEKSRLLSDRFSAERPKGSFSTLEIQRTEQGDSAMYLCASSFKGGANSYNEQFFGPGTRLTVL.

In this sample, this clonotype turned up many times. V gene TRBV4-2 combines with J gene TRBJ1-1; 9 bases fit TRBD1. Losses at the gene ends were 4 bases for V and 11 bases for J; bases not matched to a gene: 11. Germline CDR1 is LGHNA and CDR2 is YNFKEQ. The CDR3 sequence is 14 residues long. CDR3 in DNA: TGTGCCAGCAGCCCCGGGACAGGGCCCCAGGGGGCTTTCTTT. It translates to CASSPGTGPQGAFF.

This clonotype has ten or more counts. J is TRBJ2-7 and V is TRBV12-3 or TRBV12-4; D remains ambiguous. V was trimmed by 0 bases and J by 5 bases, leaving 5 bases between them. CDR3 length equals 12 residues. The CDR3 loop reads CASSLALDEQYF. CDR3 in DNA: TGTGCCAGCAGTTTAGCGCTGGACGAGCAGTACTTC.

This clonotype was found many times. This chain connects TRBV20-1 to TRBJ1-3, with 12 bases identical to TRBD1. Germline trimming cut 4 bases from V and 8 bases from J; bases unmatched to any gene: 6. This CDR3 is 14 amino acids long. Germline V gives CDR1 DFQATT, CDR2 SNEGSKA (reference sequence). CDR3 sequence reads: CSATLGQGAYTIYF. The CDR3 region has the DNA TGCAGTGCTACCCTGGGACAGGGGGCCTACACCATATATTTT.

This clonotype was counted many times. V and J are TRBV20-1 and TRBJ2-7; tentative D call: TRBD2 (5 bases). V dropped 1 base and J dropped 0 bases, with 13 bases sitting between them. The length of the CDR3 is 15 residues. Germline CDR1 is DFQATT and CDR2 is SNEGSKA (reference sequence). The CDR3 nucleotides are TGCAGTGCTAGAGGGGTGAGGGAGCCCTCCTACGAGCAGTACTTC. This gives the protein CSARGVREPSYEQYF.

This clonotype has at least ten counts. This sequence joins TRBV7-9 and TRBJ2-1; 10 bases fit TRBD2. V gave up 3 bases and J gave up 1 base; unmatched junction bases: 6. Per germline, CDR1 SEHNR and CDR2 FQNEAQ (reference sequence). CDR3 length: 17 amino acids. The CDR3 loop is CASSFGSSGSSYNEQFF. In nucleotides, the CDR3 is TGTGCCAGCAGCTTTGGGTCTAGCGGGAGTTCCTACAATGAGCAGTTCTTC.

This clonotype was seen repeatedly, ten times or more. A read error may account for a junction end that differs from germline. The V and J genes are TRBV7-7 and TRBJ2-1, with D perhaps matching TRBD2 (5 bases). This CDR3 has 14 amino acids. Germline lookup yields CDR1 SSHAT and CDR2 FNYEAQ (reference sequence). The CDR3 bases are TGTGCTAGCAGCTTAGGCTCCGGGATCAATGAGCAGTTCTTC. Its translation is CASSLGSGINEQFF.

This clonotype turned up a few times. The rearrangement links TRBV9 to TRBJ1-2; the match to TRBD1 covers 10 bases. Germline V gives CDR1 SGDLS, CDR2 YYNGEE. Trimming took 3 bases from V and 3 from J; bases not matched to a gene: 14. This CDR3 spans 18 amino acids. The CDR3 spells CASSEGTGEGRSDYGYTF. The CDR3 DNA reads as TGTGCCAGCAGCGAAGGGACAGGGGAGGGTCGATCGGACTATGGCTACACCTTC.

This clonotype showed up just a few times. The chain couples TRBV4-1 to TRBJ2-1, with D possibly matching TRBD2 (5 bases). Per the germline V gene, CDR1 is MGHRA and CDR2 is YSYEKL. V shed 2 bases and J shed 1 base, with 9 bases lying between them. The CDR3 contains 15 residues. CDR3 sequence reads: CASSQRTDSYNEQFF. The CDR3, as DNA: TGCGCCAGCAGCCAAAGGACTGATTCCTACAATGAGCAGTTCTTC.

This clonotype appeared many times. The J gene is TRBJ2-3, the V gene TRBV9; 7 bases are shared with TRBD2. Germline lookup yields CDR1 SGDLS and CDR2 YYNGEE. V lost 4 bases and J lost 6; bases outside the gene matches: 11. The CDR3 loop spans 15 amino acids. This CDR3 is CASSSFPGGRDTQYF. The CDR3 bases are TGTGCCAGCAGCTCCTTCCCGGGAGGAAGGGATACGCAGTATTTT.

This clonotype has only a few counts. CDR3 sequence (DNA): TGCAGTGCTCGCCGGACAGGCTACGAGCAGTACTTC. Translating gives CSARRTGYEQYF. The chain links TRBV20-1 to TRBJ2-7; 7 bases align to TRBD1. The CDR3 is 12 amino acids. Germline V gives CDR1 DFQATT, CDR2 SNEGSKA (reference sequence). The V and J ends lost 5 bases and 3 bases, in that order; junction bases with no gene match: 4.

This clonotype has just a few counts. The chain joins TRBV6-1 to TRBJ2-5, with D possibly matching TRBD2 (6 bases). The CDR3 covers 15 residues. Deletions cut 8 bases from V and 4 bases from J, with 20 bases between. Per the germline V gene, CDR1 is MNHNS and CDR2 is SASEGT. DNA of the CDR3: TGTGCCAGCTGCCGGGACCGGGAGTCAGGAGAGACCCAGTACTTC. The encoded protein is CASCRDRESGETQYF.

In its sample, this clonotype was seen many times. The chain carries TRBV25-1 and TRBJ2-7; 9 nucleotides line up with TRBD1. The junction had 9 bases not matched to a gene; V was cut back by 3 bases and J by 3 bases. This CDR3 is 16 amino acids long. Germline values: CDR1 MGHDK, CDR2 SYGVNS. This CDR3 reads CASSDSRTGGFYEQYF. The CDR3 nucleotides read TGTGCCAGCAGTGACTCCCGCACAGGGGGCTTCTACGAGCAGTACTTC.

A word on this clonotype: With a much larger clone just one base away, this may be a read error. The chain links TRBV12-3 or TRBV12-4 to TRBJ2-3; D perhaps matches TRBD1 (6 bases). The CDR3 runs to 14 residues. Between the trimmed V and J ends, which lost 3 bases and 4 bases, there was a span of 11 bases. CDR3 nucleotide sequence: TGTGCCAGCAGTTTTACAGGGTCCTCAGATACGCAGTATTTT. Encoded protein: CASSFTGSSDTQYF.

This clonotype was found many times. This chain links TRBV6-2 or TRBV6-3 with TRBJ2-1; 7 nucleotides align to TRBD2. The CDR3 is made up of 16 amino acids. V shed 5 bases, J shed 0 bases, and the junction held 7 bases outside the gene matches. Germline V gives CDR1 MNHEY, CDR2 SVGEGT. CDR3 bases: TGTGCCAGCAGTGGGGGGGACCTAAGCTCCTACAATGAGCAGTTCTTC. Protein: CASSGGDLSSYNEQFF.

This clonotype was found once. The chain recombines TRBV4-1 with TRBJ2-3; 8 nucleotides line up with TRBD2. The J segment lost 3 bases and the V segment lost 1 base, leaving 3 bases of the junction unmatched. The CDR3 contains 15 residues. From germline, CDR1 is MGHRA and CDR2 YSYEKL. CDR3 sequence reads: CASSQALAATDTQYF. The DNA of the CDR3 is TGCGCCAGCAGCCAAGCACTAGCGGCAACAGATACGCAGTATTTT.

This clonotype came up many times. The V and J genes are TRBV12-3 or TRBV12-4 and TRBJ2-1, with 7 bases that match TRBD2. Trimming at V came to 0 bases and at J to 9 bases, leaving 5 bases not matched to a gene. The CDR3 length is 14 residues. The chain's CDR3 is CASSLAGGPVEQFF. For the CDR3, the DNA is TGTGCCAGCAGTTTAGCGGGAGGGCCGGTTGAGCAGTTCTTC.

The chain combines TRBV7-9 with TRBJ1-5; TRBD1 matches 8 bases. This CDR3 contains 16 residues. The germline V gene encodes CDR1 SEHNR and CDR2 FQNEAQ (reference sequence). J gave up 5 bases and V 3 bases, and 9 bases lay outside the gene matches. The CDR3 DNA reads TGTGCCAGCAGCTTCGACCGGACAGGGCCCCATCAGCCCCAGCATTTT. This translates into CASSFDRTGPHQPQHF.

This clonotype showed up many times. Here the CDR3 DNA reads TGTGCCAGCAGCCAATGGCATCGCCAAGAGACCCAGTACTTC. Its translation: CASSQWHRQETQYF. The chain recombines TRBV14 with TRBJ2-5; D is undetermined. The CDR3 contains 14 residues. Germline loops: CDR1 SGHDN, CDR2 FVKESK. The V and J ends lost 2 bases and 1 base respectively, with 8 bases between them.

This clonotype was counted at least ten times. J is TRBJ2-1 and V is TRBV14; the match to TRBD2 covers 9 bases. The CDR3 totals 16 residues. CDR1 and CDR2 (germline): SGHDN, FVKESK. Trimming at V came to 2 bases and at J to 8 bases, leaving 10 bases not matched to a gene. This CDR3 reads CASSQRIAGVSDEQFF. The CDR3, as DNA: TGTGCCAGCAGCCAAAGAATAGCGGGAGTATCCGATGAGCAGTTCTTC.

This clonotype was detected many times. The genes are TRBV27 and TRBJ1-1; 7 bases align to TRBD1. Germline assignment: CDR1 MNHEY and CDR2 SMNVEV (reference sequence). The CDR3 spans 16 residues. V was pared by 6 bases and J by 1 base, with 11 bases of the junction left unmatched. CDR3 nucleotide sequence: TGTGCCAGCAGCGGGCCCCGACAGGGAGCGAACACTGAAGCTTTCTTT. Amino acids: CASSGPRQGANTEAFF.

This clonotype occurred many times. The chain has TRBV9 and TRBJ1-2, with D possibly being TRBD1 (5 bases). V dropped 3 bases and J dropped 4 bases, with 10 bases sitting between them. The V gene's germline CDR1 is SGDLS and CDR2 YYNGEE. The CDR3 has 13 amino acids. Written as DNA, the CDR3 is TGTGCCAGCAGCGATGACAGTCCCTATGGCTACACCTTC. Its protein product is CASSDDSPYGYTF.

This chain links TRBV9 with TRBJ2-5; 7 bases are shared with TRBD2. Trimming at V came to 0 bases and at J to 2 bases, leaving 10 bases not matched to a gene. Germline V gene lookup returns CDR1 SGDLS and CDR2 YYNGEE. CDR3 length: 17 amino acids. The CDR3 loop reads CASSVDWGGASQETQYF. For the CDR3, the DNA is TGTGCCAGCAGCGTAGATTGGGGGGGAGCCTCACAAGAGACCCAGTACTTC.